A single sample gave rise to the 25 T cell receptor beta chains below, sequenced in a study of cytomegalovirus exposure and HLA in healthy donors. PCR employed 60 Vbeta and 13 Jbeta primers. Profiling relied on immunoSEQ multiplex PCR, and the TCRdb table lists in-frame clones only, not all of them. The data contain roughly 130,000 clones, approximately 74% of them singletons. The sample consisted of PBMCs. The receptors were sampled from a man in his forties in good health and CMV-seropositive.

This clone was seen a single time. The CDR3 DNA reads as TGTGCCAGCAGTTTAACAGGGGAACAGCCCCAGCATTTT. It yields the protein CASSLTGEQPQHF. The chain employs TRBV28 and TRBJ1-5; 7 bases are a match to TRBD1. The V segment lost 2 bases and the J segment 7 bases; nucleotides outside the gene matches: 2. CDR1 and CDR2 from the germline V gene are MDHEN and SYDVKM. The CDR3 extends over 13 amino acids. Drawing the rest from reference TRBV28 and TRBJ1-5, the complete variable domain is DVKVTQSSRYLVKRTGEKVFLECVQDMDHENMFWYRQDPGLGLRLIYFSYDVKMKEKGDIPEGYSVSREKKERFSLILESASTNQTSMYLCASSLTGEQPQHFGDGTRLSIL.

As to this clone: A read error may account for a junction end that differs from germline. CDR3: CASSAPGFNTEAFF. The CDR3 DNA reads as TGTGCCAGCAGTGCGCCGGGATTCAACACTGAAGCTTTTTTT. The chain combines TRBV6-4 with TRBJ1-1; D gene unclear. CDR1 MRHNA and CDR2 SNTAGT come from the germline V gene. The CDR3 consists of 14 residues.

V usage is TRBV19 and J usage is TRBJ1-2, with 10 bases identical to TRBD1. V was pared by 4 bases and J by 4 bases, with 6 bases of the junction left unmatched. This CDR3 has 15 amino acids. Per the germline V gene, CDR1 is LNHDA and CDR2 is SQIVND (reference sequence). For the CDR3, the DNA is TGTGCCAGTAGTAACCCGGGACAGGGGAGCTATGGCTACACCTTC. This translates into CASSNPGQGSYGYTF.

This sequence joins TRBV2 and TRBJ1-5; 8 bases line up with TRBD1. CDR1 and CDR2 (germline): SNHLY, FYNNEI. The length of the CDR3 is 18 residues. V trimming: 5 bases; J trimming: 1 base; junction bases outside the gene matches: 13. The CDR3 DNA reads TGTGCCAGCAGTTTAGCCCAGGGGGCCAGGGGAAGCAATCAGCCCCAGCATTTT. Protein sequence: CASSLAQGARGSNQPQHF.

The V and J genes are TRBV6-5 and TRBJ2-2; D remains ambiguous. Between the trimmed V and J ends, which lost 4 bases and 6 bases, there was a span of 9 bases. The germline V gene has CDR1 MNHEY and CDR2 SVGAGI. The CDR3 covers 13 residues. CDR3 sequence (DNA): TGTGCCAGCAGTTTCGGGTTGTCCGGGGAGCTGTTTTTT. Translating gives CASSFGLSGELFF.

The chain employs TRBV2 and TRBJ1-5, with TRBD1 identical over 8 bases. Germline V gene sequence: CDR1 SNHLY, CDR2 FYNNEI. V lost 7 bases, J lost 5 bases, and 7 bases stayed unmatched. The CDR3 contains 14 residues. The CDR3 spells CASTRDRLDQPQHF. The CDR3 DNA reads TGTGCCAGCACTAGGGACAGGTTAGATCAGCCCCAGCATTTT.

Comments on this clone: The same CDR3 can be traced to other DNA sequences in this sample. This chain links TRBV27 with TRBJ2-1; D ambiguous. The V end lost 5 bases, the J end lost 4 bases, and 3 bases lay between the germline ends. The CDR3 is 11 amino acids. Germline V gives CDR1 MNHEY, CDR2 SMNVEV (reference sequence). The DNA of the CDR3 is TGTGCCAGCAGTCTTTACAATGAGCAGTTCTTC. This encodes CASSLYNEQFF.

The CDR3 DNA reads TGTGCCAGCAGAGCCGGGACAACGGAGCTGTTTTTT. Residues: CASRAGTTELFF. The gene calls are TRBV28 and TRBJ2-2; D is perhaps TRBD1 (6 bases). Trimming stripped 6 bases from V and 10 bases from J, with 12 bases between. Germline assignment: CDR1 MDHEN and CDR2 SYDVKM. CDR3 size: 12 residues.

The chain employs TRBV5-1 and TRBJ2-1; 8 positions match TRBD2. The CDR3 spans 18 residues. CDR1 and CDR2 from the germline V gene are SGHRS and YFSETQ. V was clipped by 2 bases and J by 0 bases; unmatched bases: 10. This CDR3 reads CASSFGVGRAASYNEQFF. CDR3 nucleotide sequence: TGCGCCAGCAGCTTCGGGGTCGGGAGGGCCGCCTCCTACAATGAGCAGTTCTTC.

The chain recombines TRBV2 with TRBJ2-1, with D unclear. V gave up 1 base and J gave up 9 bases, with 19 bases separating them. CDR3 length: 16 amino acids. Per germline, CDR1 SNHLY and CDR2 FYNNEI. CDR3 protein: CASSEVAGPKVSEQFF. The CDR3 DNA follows: TGTGCCAGCAGTGAAGTGGCAGGTCCGAAGGTTAGTGAGCAGTTCTTC.

The chain carries TRBV7-8 and TRBJ1-6; 8 bases align to TRBD1. There are 15 residues in the CDR3. Germline V gives CDR1 SGHVS, CDR2 FQNEAQ. V shed 4 bases and J 5 bases; nucleotides not matched to a gene: 4. The CDR3 loop reads CASSSDREDNSPLHF. CDR3 DNA sequence: TGTGCCAGCAGCTCGGACAGGGAGGATAATTCACCCCTCCACTTT.

J is TRBJ1-1 and V is TRBV28, with 9 nucleotides matching TRBD1. The germline V gene has CDR1 MDHEN and CDR2 SYDVKM. V lost 6 bases to trimming and J lost 2 bases; unmatched junction nucleotides: 4. This CDR3 is 14 amino acids long. CDR3 amino acids: CASRATGGNTEAFF. CDR3 DNA: TGTGCCAGCAGGGCGACAGGGGGTAACACTGAAGCTTTCTTT. Complete variable domain (other parts from reference TRBV28 and TRBJ1-1): DVKVTQSSRYLVKRTGEKVFLECVQDMDHENMFWYRQDPGLGLRLIYFSYDVKMKEKGDIPEGYSVSREKKERFSLILESASTNQTSMYLCASRATGGNTEAFFGQGTRLTVV.

The genes are TRBV5-1 and TRBJ2-2, with TRBD1 identical over 7 bases. Germline trimming cut 2 bases from V and 4 bases from J; bases unmatched to any gene: 5. This CDR3 is 15 amino acids long. Per germline, CDR1 SGHRS and CDR2 YFSETQ. CDR3 in DNA: TGCGCCAGCAGCTTAACAGGGGATTCCACCGGGGAGCTGTTTTTT. Residues: CASSLTGDSTGELFF.

The chain links TRBV6-5 to TRBJ2-7; tentatively, D is TRBD2 (5 bases). CDR3 length equals 14 residues. Trimming shortened V by 7 bases and J by 3 bases, and 16 bases separated the two germline ends. CDR1 MNHEY and CDR2 SVGAGI come from the germline V gene. This chain's CDR3 is CASTLGSGIYEQYF. The CDR3 DNA follows: TGTGCCAGCACCTTAGGAAGCGGAATCTACGAGCAGTACTTC.

This clone was detected only once. The chain employs TRBV19 and TRBJ1-6, with a possible D match to TRBD1 (6 bases). Trimming cost V 3 bases and J 8 bases, with 11 bases left between them. This CDR3 contains 14 residues. Germline V gene lookup returns CDR1 LNHDA and CDR2 SQIVND (reference sequence). CDR3 sequence reads: CASSMVQGHSPLHF. CDR3 in DNA: TGTGCCAGTAGTATGGTACAGGGCCATTCACCCCTCCACTTT.

This clone was counted between two and nine times. The chain couples TRBV6-1 to TRBJ2-7, with D unclear. The CDR3 length is 13 residues. Trimming removed 4 bases from V and 0 bases from J, with 7 bases in between. Germline assignment: CDR1 MNHNS and CDR2 SASEGT. CDR3: CASSASFSYEQYF. CDR3 nucleotides: TGTGCCAGCAGTGCGTCGTTCTCCTACGAGCAGTACTTC.

This clone has just a few counts. This chain uses TRBV28 with TRBJ1-1, with D unresolved. The CDR3 length is 15 residues. The V end was cut by 4 bases, the J end by 5 bases, with 17 bases between. Germline assignment: CDR1 MDHEN and CDR2 SYDVKM. The CDR3 region has the DNA TGTGCCAGCAGTTCCCTCGACACCTCGTTTACTGAAGCTTTCTTT. As protein: CASSSLDTSFTEAFF.

This chain links TRBV5-1 with TRBJ1-6; D possibly corresponds to TRBD1 (5 bases). The germline CDR1 and CDR2 sequences are SGHRS and YFSETQ. V lost 1 base to trimming and J lost 14 bases, with 16 bases between them. This CDR3 comprises 14 residues. CDR3 in amino acids: CASSLSTDFFTLHF. As DNA, the CDR3 is TGCGCCAGCAGCTTGTCGACAGATTTTTTCACCCTCCACTTT.

The table lists this clone with a few counts. The chain couples TRBV5-1 to TRBJ2-4; D gene uncertain. The CDR3 is made up of 14 amino acids. Looked up from germline, CDR1 is SGHRS and CDR2 is YFSETQ. V gave up 2 bases and J gave up 2 bases, with 8 bases separating them. The CDR3: CASSLPQTKNIQYF. The CDR3 bases are TGCGCCAGCAGCTTACCTCAGACCAAAAACATTCAGTACTTC.

The chain carries TRBV11-2 and TRBJ2-1; D unresolved. The V end lost 3 bases, the J end lost 6 bases, and 6 bases lay between the germline ends. The CDR3 is 12 amino acids. Germline CDR1 reads SGHAT; CDR2 reads FQNNGV. The CDR3 spells CASSFSSNEQFF. The CDR3 region has the DNA TGTGCCAGCAGCTTCTCCAGCAATGAGCAGTTCTTC.

This chain uses TRBV13 with TRBJ2-1, with 8 bases that match TRBD2. Germline V CDR1 and CDR2: PRHDT, FYEKMQ (reference sequence). V was clipped by 2 bases and J by 8 bases; unmatched bases: 5. CDR3 length equals 14 residues. This CDR3 is CASSLLAGSDEQFF. CDR3 nucleotides: TGTGCCAGCAGCTTATTAGCGGGAAGCGATGAGCAGTTCTTC.

In this sample, this clone turned up once. For the CDR3, the DNA is TGCGCCAGCAGTGAGTCAACAGCTTCGAACACTGAAGCTTTCTTT. Protein sequence: CASSESTASNTEAFF. The J gene is TRBJ1-1, the V gene TRBV10-2; D is uncertain. This CDR3 is built from 15 residues. Looked up from germline, CDR1 is WSHSY and CDR2 is SAAADI. V lost 0 bases, J lost 1 base, and 9 bases lay in between.

DNA for the CDR3: TGTGCCAGCAGGAGACAGGGAAGCAATCAGCCCCAGCATTTT. It codes for CASRRQGSNQPQHF. The rearrangement joins TRBV6-5 to TRBJ1-5; TRBD1 matches 7 bases. The CDR3 has 14 residues. Germline values: CDR1 MNHEY, CDR2 SVGAGI. The J segment lost 1 base and the V segment lost 6 bases, leaving 3 bases of the junction unmatched.

The CDR3 sequence is CASSFVRVINEQFF. CDR3 nucleotide sequence: TGTGCCAGCAGCTTCGTTCGGGTTATCAATGAGCAGTTCTTC. This chain uses TRBV11-2 with TRBJ2-1; D gene uncertain. The CDR3 spans 14 residues. Germline loops: CDR1 SGHAT, CDR2 FQNNGV. V was cut by 3 bases and J by 6 bases, with 12 bases left in between.

This chain joins TRBV9 and TRBJ1-4, with TRBD1 matching 10 bases. The CDR3 sequence is 18 residues long. Germline CDR1 and CDR2: SGDLS and YYNGEE. With V trimmed by 3 bases and J by 0 bases, 8 bases remained unmatched. Here the CDR3 DNA reads TGTGCCAGCAGCGCCGGGACAGGGGCAAGCGCAACTAATGAAAAACTGTTTTTT. It specifies CASSAGTGASATNEKLFF.